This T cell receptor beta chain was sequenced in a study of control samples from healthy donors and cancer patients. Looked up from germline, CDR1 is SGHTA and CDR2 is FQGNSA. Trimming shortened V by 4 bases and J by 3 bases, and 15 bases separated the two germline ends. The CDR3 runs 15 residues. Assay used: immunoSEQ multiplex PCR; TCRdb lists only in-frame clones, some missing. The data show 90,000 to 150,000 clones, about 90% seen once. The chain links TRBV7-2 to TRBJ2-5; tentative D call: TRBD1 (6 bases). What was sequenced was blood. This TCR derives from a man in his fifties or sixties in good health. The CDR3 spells CASSSGRGREETQYF. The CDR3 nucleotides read TGTGCCAGCAGCTCGGGAAGGGGGAGAGAAGAGACCCAGTACTTC.